Included here is one T cell receptor (beta chain) sequence, with context. What it binds is not known. This entry belongs to a study of OX40 agonist ivuxolimab in advanced cancers. Study-level points and caveats: Partial responders at 0.1-3.0 mg/kg showed near-lowest clonal expansion. Nonresponders included some who also had low normalized T-cell clonal expansion.

In germline, CDR1 is LNHDA, CDR2 SQIVND (reference sequence). Losses at the gene ends were 5 bases for V and 4 bases for J; bases not matched to a gene: 7. The CDR3 is 14 residues long. This table comes from immunoSEQ multiplex PCR, and its TCRdb copy is limited to in-frame clones, with some not included. The sample records around 79,000 clones, about nine tenths being singletons. The V call is TRBV19, the J call TRBJ1-2; 7 positions agree with TRBD1. This receptor was taken from an adult with an advanced solid tumor such as melanoma, head and neck, liver or kidney cancer. Sequenced material: CD4+ or CD8+ T cells sorted from blood, taken in a trial of the OX40 agonist ivuxolimab. The CDR3: CASSSDRAGYGYTF. The CDR3 nucleotides read TGTGCCAGTAGTTCCGACAGGGCCGGCTATGGCTACACCTTC.